The present entry profiles one TCR beta chain with its context. The sample belongs to a study of blood T cell repertoires in COVID-19. For the study at large: Some COVID-19 samples were acute and others convalescent; all came from the United States, Italy and Spain. In each case, the material was cDNA or gDNA derived from T cells, B-cell-depleted T cells, or PBMCs.

While infection was still active, Seattle patients were enrolled and then followed longitudinally. Looked up from germline, CDR1 is SGHRS and CDR2 is YFSETQ. V lost 4 bases to trimming and J lost 0 bases, with 13 bases between them. There are 16 residues in the CDR3. Authors' data handling: Amplification of reference gene primers provided the estimated nucleated cell counts. Generated by immunoSEQ multiplex PCR, the TCRdb table keeps only in-frame clones and is missing some. The V and J calls and the clone size are those of that table, but D and trimming were determined from the DNA. Of 100,000 to 150,000 clones listed, roughly 90% were seen once; the top ten hold just over 2%.

The sequenced sample was peripheral blood. The chain joins TRBV5-1 to TRBJ2-2; tentatively, D is TRBD2 (5 bases). This clonotype was obtained from a man aged 50 or older with COVID-19, enrolled during active disease. This CDR3 reads CASSPADGANTGELFF. The DNA of the CDR3 is TGCGCCAGCAGCCCAGCGGACGGAGCGAACACCGGGGAGCTGTTTTTT.